This T cell receptor beta chain was identified during a study of blood T cell repertoires in COVID-19. Methods used by the authors: It was from reference gene primer amplification that nucleated cell counts were estimated. Clones were sequenced by immunoSEQ multiplex PCR, and TCRdb holds only the in-frame ones, with some missing. V, J and clone size reflect that table, while D and trimming were determined from the DNA. The sample yields 50,000 to 65,000 clones, 85% to 90% seen once. The V segment lost 0 bases and the J segment 4 bases; nucleotides outside the gene matches: 6. The CDR3 consists of 16 residues.

The specimen sequenced was peripheral blood. The chain has TRBV5-3 and TRBJ2-1, with 8 bases lining up with TRBD1. Being an ORF, TRBV5-3 has a function that is uncertain. The TCR was taken from a man aged 45-65 years with active COVID-19. In nucleotides, the CDR3 is TGTGCCAGAAGCTTGGCCTGTGACAGGGGATACAATGAGCAGTTCTTC. This sequence encodes CARSLACDRGYNEQFF.